This T cell receptor beta chain came from a study of shared clonotypes between healthy human individuals. Study at large: The cohort had two women and three men, ages 18 to 49.

Germline V gene sequence: CDR1 SGHNT, CDR2 YYREEE (reference sequence). V lost 4 bases to trimming and J lost 4 bases; unmatched junction nucleotides: 12. This CDR3 spans 16 amino acids. For every subset, genomic DNA was evenly distributed across several immunoSEQ plates. Original methodology: ImmunoSEQ output held junction-only sequences without quality scores, so filtering differed. Profiling relied on immunoSEQ multiplex PCR, and the TCRdb table lists in-frame clones only, not all of them. The V and J calls and clone size were taken over from that table, and D and trimming were inferred from the DNA. The data hold millions of clones, with approximately 95% observed a single time. The naive CD8 population came from CD45RO-negative cells selected for CCR7, without terminally differentiated effector memory CD45RA+ cells. Donors had no recently reported acute infections or vaccinations and were HIV-negative.

The chain recombines TRBV5-4 with TRBJ1-2, with TRBD1 identical over 8 bases. Source material: naive CD8+ T cells sorted from blood. This clonotype was sampled from a man aged 18 to 29 in good health. CDR3 protein: CASSAGQGRGPYGYTF. The CDR3 DNA follows: TGTGCCAGCAGCGCTGGACAGGGTAGGGGGCCCTATGGCTACACCTTC.